These T cell receptor beta chains were read from a single sample in a study of PD-L1 blockade in urothelial cancer. Profiling relied on immunoSEQ multiplex PCR, and the TCRdb table lists in-frame clones only, not all of them. The sample yields about 43,000 clones, over 75% seen once. Sequencing used PBMCs, obtained around atezolizumab (anti-PD-L1) treatment. These TCRs come from a man between 60 and 75 years old with urothelial cancer. Both conserved end residues are part of each CDR3. A D gene is named only where the DNA matches it firmly. Not every row has a clone size; where given, it reads once, few, many or a size class.

d_call | clone_size | v_call | cdr3_aa
TRBD2 | once | TRBV10-3 | CAITERGGYNEQFF
TRBD1 | . | TRBV6-1 | CASRGTGEINEQFF
. | . | TRBV27 | CASSSSREEQYF
TRBD2 | . | TRBV4-2 | CASSHASSGHSYNEQFF
. | few | TRBV11-2 | CASSPRLGRQETQYF
TRBD1 | . | TRBV10-1 | CASSRTGGGTGELFF
. | . | TRBV15 | CATSRDNRADNEQFF
. | . | TRBV10-3 | CAISESSGDNQPQHF
. | . | TRBV6-5 | CASSYQNTEAFF
TRBD1 | once | TRBV28 | CATSGQGAKNEQFF
TRBD1 | . | TRBV6-1 | CASRKTGGDTQYF
. | . | TRBV5-8 | CASSSGQGLSDEKLFF
TRBD1 | once | TRBV11-2 | CASSPGTVRNQPQHF
. | . | TRBV7-2 | CASSLGRDYEQYF
TRBD1 | once | TRBV28 | CASSQNGPGTGYGYTF
. | few | TRBV6-6 | CASSSKGGTEAFF
. | . | TRBV28 | CASSPPRGAREQFF
. | . | TRBV5-3 | CARFGENNQPQHF
TRBD1 | . | TRBV28 | CASRGGRGLDEQYF
. | . | TRBV28 | CASSSTVLSGYEQYF
TRBD2 | . | TRBV5-1 | CASSFSGISLSEQYF
. | few | TRBV7-8 | CASSLTGSSYEQYF
TRBD2 | . | TRBV10-3 | CATVEASGGGEQFF
TRBD2 | . | TRBV4-2 | CASSQGRGAYEQYF
TRBD2 | . | TRBV10-1 | CASSDPRSSGVNEQFF
. | . | TRBV5-5 | CASSLAGGTNTEAFF
TRBD2 | . | TRBV5-1 | CATSTRTSGGPSLDTGELFF
TRBD1 | . | TRBV28 | CAVKPAAGGRVTEAFF
TRBD2 | . | TRBV29-1 | CSVLGLGVTDTQYF
. | . | TRBV28 | CASSFWRGGLNVGELFF
. | . | TRBV12-5 | CASGLRTGRGEQFF
TRBD2 | . | TRBV7-2 | CASSPSGRSSYEQYF
. | . | TRBV23-1 | CASSKEGPTSSYEQYF
. | . | TRBV4-2 | CASSQGASKRLFF
. | . | TRBV4-3 | CASSQATRRAEAFF
TRBD2 | . | TRBV5-1 | CASSLTSGRETQYF
. | . | TRBV7-9 | CASSFPKPTGRGTGELFF
. | few | TRBV9 | CASSPGLSNQPQHF
TRBD1 | . | TRBV28 | CASSTPWTGQRTEAFF
TRBD1 | . | TRBV11-3 | CASSDRGSAYNEQFF
. | . | TRBV28 | CASSLLEGNSPLHF
. | . | TRBV14 | CASSRGGTEAFF
TRBD2 | once | TRBV30 | CAWSVFPLAGVYNEQFF
TRBD2 | . | TRBV28 | CASSDREGNYEQYF
TRBD1 | . | TRBV6-5 | CASSYYRGLDEKLFF
TRBD1 | . | TRBV29-1 | CSVRDRALTEAFF
TRBD1 | . | TRBV19 | CASSAPGQGFPEAFF
TRBD1 | . | TRBV5-1 | CASSFGDRGGKNEQFF
. | . | TRBV29-1 | CSVEDSVGGYTF
. | . | TRBV7-6 | CASSLAAGFGGNTIYF
. | . | TRBV10-3 | CAISDTGISGNTIYF
. | few | TRBV6-1 | CAIRLDLAKNIQYF
TRBD2 | . | TRBV19 | CASSPQLAARSSYEQYF
. | . | TRBV4-2 | CASSQGDYAGTQYF
TRBD1 | . | TRBV9 | CASSLIRTGINYGYTF
. | once | TRBV6-5 | CASSEPNRDYGYTF